This T cell receptor (beta chain) was recorded in a study of blood T cell repertoires in COVID-19. For the study at large: T cells, B-cell-depleted T cells, or PBMCs provided the cDNA or gDNA that served as material.

One Seattle source followed patients from active infection through their disease course. Germline CDR1 and CDR2: SGHRS and YFSETQ. V dropped 2 bases and J dropped 6 bases, with 12 bases sitting between them. This CDR3 region has 13 residues. This clone was picked up one time. In the original processing: For nucleated cells, counts were estimated from reference gene primer amplification. The assay was immunoSEQ multiplex PCR, and TCRdb's table has in-frame clones only and misses some. V, J and clone size reflect that table, while D and trimming were determined from the DNA. The table includes around 82,000 clones, about 86% detected once.

The TCR comes from a man older than 75 with COVID-19, enrolled during active disease. Sequenced input: peripheral blood. The chain combines TRBV5-1 with TRBJ2-7; tentative D call: TRBD1 (6 bases). The DNA for the CDR3 is TGCGCCAGCAGCTTAATCAGGGGTGGCGAGCAGTACTTC. Protein: CASSLIRGGEQYF.